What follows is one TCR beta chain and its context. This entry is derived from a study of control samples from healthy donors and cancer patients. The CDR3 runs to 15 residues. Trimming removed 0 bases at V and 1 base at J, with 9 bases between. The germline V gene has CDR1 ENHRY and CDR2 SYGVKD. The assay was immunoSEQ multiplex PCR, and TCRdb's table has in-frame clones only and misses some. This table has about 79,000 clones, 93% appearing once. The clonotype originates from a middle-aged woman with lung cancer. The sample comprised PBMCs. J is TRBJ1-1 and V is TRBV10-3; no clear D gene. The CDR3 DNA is TGTGCCATCAGTGAGTCGCCCACCACGAACACTGAAGCTTTCTTT. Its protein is CAISESPTTNTEAFF.